This TCR beta chain was profiled in a study of CD8 T cell repertoires and HIV-1 epitope variants. Overall study context: Separate wells received one of Twenty-five Gag or Nef variant peptides. Control wells had CMV/EBV/flu peptides, negative Ebola AY9, or no peptide. Autologous T cell-negative cells served as antigen-presenting cells in equal numbers.

Details on this clone: Its matching antigen is unknown.

Germline CDR1 reads SEHNR; CDR2 reads FQNEAQ (reference sequence). V lost 5 bases, J lost 5 bases, and 12 bases lay in between. CDR3 length equals 13 residues. Data came from immunoSEQ multiplex PCR; TCRdb stores just in-frame clones and leaves some out. The table records several thousand clones, around 60% of them present only once. The study, taken as a whole, reports: The assay identified only TCR beta chains of antigen-proliferating T cells.

Material for sequencing was cultured CD8+ T cells derived from PBMCs. The clonotype originates from a male donor with HIV. V is TRBV7-9 and J is TRBJ1-2; D gene uncertain. This CDR3 is CASSHHRGYGYTF. As DNA, the CDR3 is TGTGCCAGCAGCCATCACCGGGGTTATGGCTACACCTTC.